The present entry profiles one T cell receptor beta chain with its context. This clonotype was seen more than once but under ten times. What antigen it recognizes has not been identified. No clone much larger than this one lies a single base away; base qualities are absent. Reading from cysteine to phenylalanine, the CDR3 counts 16 amino acids. Only the CDR3 DNA stays, 48 bases, in frame from base 1. CDR1 and CDR2 (SGHAT, FQDESV) derive from the germline V gene (reference sequence). The germline V and J ends show losses of 6 bases and 4 bases respectively, and no gene match explains 8 bases of the junction. This sample was included in a study of T-cell memory formation after mild COVID-19 (dated by TCRdb to the early 2020s). Regarding the research as a whole: TCR sequence clusters from the two donors were largely donor specific. T-cell clones expanding and contracting after mild COVID-19 in two donors were tracked by longitudinal TCRalpha and TCRbeta repertoire sequencing. Two young, previously healthy adult volunteers, one female and one male, were included in the cohort.

Sequencing was performed on an Illumina NovaSeq 6000. TCRalpha and TCRbeta cDNA libraries were built by 5'RACE with constant-segment primers, adding sample barcodes and unique molecular identifiers. Trizol reagent was used to extract RNA from every sample. The libraries were amplified in two PCR steps, and the second step added a second sample barcode and Illumina TruSeq adapters. Libraries were sequenced on an Illumina NovaSeq with 2 x 150 bp paired-end reads. The authors' pipeline ran thus. The reads were demultiplexed and collapsed into UMI-guided consensus sequences using migec v1.2.7. Using mixcr v2.1.11, UMI consensuses were aligned to TRA and TRB V and J templates and then assembled into clonotypes. Clonotypes were classified as expanded or contracted when called significant by both edgeR and NoisET, with noise models trained on biological replicates. For edgeR calls, a false discovery rate-adjusted p below 0.01 and a log2 fold-change threshold of 1 were applied. As an exploratory analysis of dynamics, PCA with hierarchical clustering was applied to max-normalized trajectories of the 1000 most abundant clonotypes. Separately sequenced CD4+ and CD8+ repertoires were used to assign the CD4 or CD8 phenotype of responding clones. In-frame beta chains were kept once TCRdb had trimmed the public reads at Q25 with fastp and called clones with MiXCR. All rows with the same CDR3 protein become a single entry with the most common DNA and genes. The V and J calls, along with clone size, are taken from TCRdb and not from the paper's own processing. This sample is represented by hundreds of thousands of distinct CDR3 sequences; 25% to 30% of them were singletons. Together, the top ten hold 13% of the sample.

Ficoll-Paque density gradient centrifugation was the method used to isolate PBMCs. General conclusions and limits of the study: Only a couple of mild cases were covered in the study, and larger cohorts including severe cases with pre-infection samples were considered necessary. Contracting CD4+ clones were located mainly in the CM and EM memory subsets, whereas CD8+ clones were found to be enriched in EMRA. SARS-CoV-2 specificity of the second-wave clones peaking on day 37 was not confirmed. Some responding clones were detected in pre-infection memory, suggesting pre-existing cross-reactive memory T cells joined the SARS-CoV-2 response. From day 15 to 85, contracting clones showed balanced CD4/CD8 phenotypes, whereas a second wave of clones that expanded from day 15 to 37 leaned towards CD4+.

Sequenced: PBMCs or a T cell subset sorted from them (not recorded which). The receptor was isolated from an adult woman who had mild COVID-19 (a few samples of this study predate the infection). The sample titles of this study are shuffled in the database, so cell type and time point are left out; the donor was told from shared clones. The rearranged chain carries TRBV11-1 and TRBJ2-2, with 10 central nucleotides matching TRBD2. The DNA reads as follows: TGTGCCAGCAGTCCTCCGGGACTAGCGTCCACCGGGGAGCTGTTTTTT. Its translation is CASSPPGLASTGELFF.